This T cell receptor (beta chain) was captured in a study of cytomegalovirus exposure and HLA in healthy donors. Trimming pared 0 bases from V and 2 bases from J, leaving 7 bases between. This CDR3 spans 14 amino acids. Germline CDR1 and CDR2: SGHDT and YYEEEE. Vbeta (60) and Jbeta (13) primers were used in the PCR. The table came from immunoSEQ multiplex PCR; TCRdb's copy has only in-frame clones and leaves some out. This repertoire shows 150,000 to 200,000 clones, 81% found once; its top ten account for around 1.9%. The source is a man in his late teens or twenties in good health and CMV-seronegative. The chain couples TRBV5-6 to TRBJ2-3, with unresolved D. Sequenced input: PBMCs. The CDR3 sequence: CASSLGLHTDTQYF. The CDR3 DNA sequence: TGTGCCAGCAGCTTGGGGTTACACACAGATACGCAGTATTTT.